This T cell receptor beta chain was documented in a study of shared clonotypes between healthy human individuals. About the study: Three plates were used per donor for CD4 naive, three for CD4 memory, two for CD8 naive and one for CD8 memory.

In the source study's methods: As immunoSEQ supplied junction-only sequences (without quality scores), filtering differed. Profiling relied on immunoSEQ multiplex PCR, and the TCRdb table lists in-frame clones only, not all of them. The DNA gave D and trimming, while V, J and clone size come from that table. The data show about 2,100,000 clones, approximately 94% seen once. Naive CD8 cells lacked CD45RO and underwent positive selection for CCR7, leaving out terminally differentiated effector memory CD45RA+ cells. Donors were Caucasian adults residing in Nashville, Tennessee, USA. Overall study findings and caveats: Estimated richness values were generally larger in naive subsets than in memory subsets.

The ends lost 5 bases at V and 8 bases at J; junction bases unmatched: 3. CDR3 length: 13 residues. Per the germline V gene, CDR1 is SGHTA and CDR2 is FQGNSA. On this clone itself: The antigen is undetermined.

Sequences were obtained from naive CD8+ T cells from PBMCs. The V gene is TRBV7-2, the J gene TRBJ1-2; 12 bases line up with TRBD1. The clonotype comes from a man aged 18 to 30 in good health. Some clones in this sample may be carry-over from other donors' samples. CDR3 amino acids: CASSRDRGHGYTF. Written as DNA, the CDR3 is TGTGCCAGCAGCCGGGACAGGGGGCACGGCTACACCTTC. The full variable domain, completed using reference TRBV7-2 and TRBJ1-2, is GAGVSQSPSNKVTEKGKDVELRCDPISGHTALYWYRQSLGQGLEFLIYFQGNSAPDKSGLPSDRFSAERTGGSVSTLTIQRTQQEDSAVYLCASSRDRGHGYTFGSGTRLTVV.